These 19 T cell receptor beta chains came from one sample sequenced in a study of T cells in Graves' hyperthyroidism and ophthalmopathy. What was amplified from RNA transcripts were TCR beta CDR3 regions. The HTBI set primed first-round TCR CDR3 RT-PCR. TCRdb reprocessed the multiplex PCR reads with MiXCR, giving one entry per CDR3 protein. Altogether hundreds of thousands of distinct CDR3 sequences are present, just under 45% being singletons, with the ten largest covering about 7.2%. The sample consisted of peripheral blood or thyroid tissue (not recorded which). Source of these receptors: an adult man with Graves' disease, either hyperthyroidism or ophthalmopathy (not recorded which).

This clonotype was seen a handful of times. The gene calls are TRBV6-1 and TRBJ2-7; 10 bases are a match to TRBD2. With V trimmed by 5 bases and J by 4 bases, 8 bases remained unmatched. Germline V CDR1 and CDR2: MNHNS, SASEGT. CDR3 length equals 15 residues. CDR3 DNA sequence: TGTGCCAGCAGTCCGAGCGGGAGGGCCGAATACGAGCAGTACTTC. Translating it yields CASSPSGRAEYEQYF.

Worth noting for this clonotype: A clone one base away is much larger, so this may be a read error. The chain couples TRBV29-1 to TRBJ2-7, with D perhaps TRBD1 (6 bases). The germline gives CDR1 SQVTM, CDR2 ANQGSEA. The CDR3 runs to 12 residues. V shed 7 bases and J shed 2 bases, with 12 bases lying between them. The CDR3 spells CSGWDNPYEQYF. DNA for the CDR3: TGCAGCGGTTGGGACAACCCCTACGAGCAGTACTTC.

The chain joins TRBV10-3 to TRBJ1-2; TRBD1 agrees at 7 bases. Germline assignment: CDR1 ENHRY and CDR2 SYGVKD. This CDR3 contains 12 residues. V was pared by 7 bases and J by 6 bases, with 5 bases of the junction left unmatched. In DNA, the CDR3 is TGTGCCATCACCGACAGGGCTGATGGCTACACCTTC. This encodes CAITDRADGYTF.

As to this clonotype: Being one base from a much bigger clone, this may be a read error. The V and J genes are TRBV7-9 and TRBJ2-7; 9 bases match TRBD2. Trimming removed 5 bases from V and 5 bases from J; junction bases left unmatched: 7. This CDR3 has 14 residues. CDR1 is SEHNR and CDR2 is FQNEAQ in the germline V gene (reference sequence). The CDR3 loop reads CASSLERGAHEQYF. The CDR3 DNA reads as TGTGCCAGCAGCCTGGAGCGGGGGGCCCACGAGCAGTACTTC.

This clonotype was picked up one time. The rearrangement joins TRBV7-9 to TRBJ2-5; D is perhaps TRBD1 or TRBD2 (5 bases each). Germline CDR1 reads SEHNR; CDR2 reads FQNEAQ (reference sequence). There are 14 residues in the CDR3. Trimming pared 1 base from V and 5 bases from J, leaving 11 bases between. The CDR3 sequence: CASSLGFGGETQYF. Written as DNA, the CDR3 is TGTGCCAGCAGCTTAGGTTTTGGGGGTGAGACCCAGTACTTC.

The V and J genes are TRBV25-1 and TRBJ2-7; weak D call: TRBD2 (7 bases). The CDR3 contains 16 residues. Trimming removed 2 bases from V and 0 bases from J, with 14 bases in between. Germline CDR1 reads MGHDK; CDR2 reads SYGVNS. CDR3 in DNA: TGTGCCAGCAGTGAAAAGGCGGGGGCGAGCTCCTACGAGCAGTACTTC. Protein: CASSEKAGASSYEQYF.

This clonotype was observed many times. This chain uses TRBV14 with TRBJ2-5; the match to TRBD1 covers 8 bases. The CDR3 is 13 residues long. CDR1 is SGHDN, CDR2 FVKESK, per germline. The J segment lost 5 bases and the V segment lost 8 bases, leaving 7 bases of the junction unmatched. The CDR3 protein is CASGGTGTETQYF. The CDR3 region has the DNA TGTGCCAGCGGAGGGACAGGAACGGAGACCCAGTACTTC.

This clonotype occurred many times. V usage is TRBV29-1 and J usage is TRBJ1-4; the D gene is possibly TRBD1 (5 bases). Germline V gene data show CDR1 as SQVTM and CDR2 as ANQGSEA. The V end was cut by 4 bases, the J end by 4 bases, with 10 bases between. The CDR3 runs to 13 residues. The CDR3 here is CSVVRGLNEKLFF. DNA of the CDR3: TGCAGCGTTGTACGGGGACTTAATGAAAAACTGTTTTTT.

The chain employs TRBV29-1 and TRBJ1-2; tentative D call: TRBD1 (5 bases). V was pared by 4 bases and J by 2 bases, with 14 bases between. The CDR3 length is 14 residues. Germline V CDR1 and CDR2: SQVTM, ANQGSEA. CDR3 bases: TGCAGCGTTGCGTCCGACAGTATCAACTATGGCTACACCTTC. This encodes CSVASDSINYGYTF.

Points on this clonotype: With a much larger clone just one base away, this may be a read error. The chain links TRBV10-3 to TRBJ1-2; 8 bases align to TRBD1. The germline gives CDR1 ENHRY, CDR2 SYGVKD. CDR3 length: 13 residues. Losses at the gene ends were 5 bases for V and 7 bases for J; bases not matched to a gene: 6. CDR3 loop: CAISYRTGTGYTF. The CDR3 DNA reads TGTGCCATCAGTTACCGGACAGGGACTGGCTACACCTTC.

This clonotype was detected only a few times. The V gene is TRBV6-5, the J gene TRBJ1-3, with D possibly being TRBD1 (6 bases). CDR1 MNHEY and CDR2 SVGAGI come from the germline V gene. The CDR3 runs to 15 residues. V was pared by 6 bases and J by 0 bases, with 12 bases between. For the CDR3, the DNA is TGTGCCAGCAGCCCCACAGGGCGCTCTGGAAACACCATATATTTT. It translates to CASSPTGRSGNTIYF.

This CDR3 reads CASSLVGQGELSYEQYF. The CDR3 DNA sequence: TGTGCCAGCAGCTTAGTGGGACAGGGGGAGCTTTCCTACGAGCAGTACTTC. This sequence joins TRBV7-3 and TRBJ2-7, with 11 bases aligning to TRBD1. The CDR3 has 17 residues. The junction had 7 bases not matched to a gene; V was cut back by 2 bases and J by 1 base. Per germline, CDR1 SGHTA and CDR2 FQGTGA.

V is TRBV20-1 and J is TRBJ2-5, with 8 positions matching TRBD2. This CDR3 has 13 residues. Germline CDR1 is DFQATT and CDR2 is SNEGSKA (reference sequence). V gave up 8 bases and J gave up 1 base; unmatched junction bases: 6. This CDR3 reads CSYLSGTQETQYF. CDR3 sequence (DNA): TGCAGTTACCTTAGCGGGACCCAAGAGACCCAGTACTTC.

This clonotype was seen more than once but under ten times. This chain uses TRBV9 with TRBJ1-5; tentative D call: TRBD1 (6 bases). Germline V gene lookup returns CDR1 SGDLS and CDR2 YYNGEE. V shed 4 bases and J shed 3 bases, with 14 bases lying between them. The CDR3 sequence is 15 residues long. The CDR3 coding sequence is TGTGCCAGCAGCCAAGATTCAGGGGTCAATCAGCCCCAGCATTTT. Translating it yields CASSQDSGVNQPQHF.

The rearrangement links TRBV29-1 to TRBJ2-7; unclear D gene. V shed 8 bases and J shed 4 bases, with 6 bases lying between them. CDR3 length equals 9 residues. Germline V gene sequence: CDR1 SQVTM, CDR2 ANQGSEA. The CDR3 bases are TGCAGCTTGGGATACGAGCAGTACTTC. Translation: CSLGYEQYF.

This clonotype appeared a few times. CDR3 protein: CASTGRDRQPQHF. The CDR3 DNA is TGTGCCAGCACTGGCAGGGATCGGCAGCCCCAGCATTTT. The chain uses TRBV6-5 and TRBJ1-5; a possible D gene is TRBD1 (5 bases). This CDR3 is 13 amino acids long. CDR1 MNHEY and CDR2 SVGAGI come from the germline V gene. The V and J ends lost 7 bases and 7 bases respectively, with 14 bases between them.

CDR3 nucleotides: TGTGCCAGTAGTACCTCCTCCGGGACAGGGGGGAACACTGAAGCTTTCTTT. Translation: CASSTSSGTGGNTEAFF. The chain is built from TRBV19 and TRBJ1-1, with 11 bases lining up with TRBD1. Germline values: CDR1 LNHDA, CDR2 SQIVND (reference sequence). The V segment lost 4 bases and the J segment 1 base; nucleotides outside the gene matches: 8. This CDR3 is built from 17 residues.

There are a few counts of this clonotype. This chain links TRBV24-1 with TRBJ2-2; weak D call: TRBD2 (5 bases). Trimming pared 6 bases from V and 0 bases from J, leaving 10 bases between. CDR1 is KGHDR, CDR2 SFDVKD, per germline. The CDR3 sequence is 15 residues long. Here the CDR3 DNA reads TGTGCCACCAGTTTTGGGAGAACGAACACCGGGGAGCTGTTTTTT. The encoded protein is CATSFGRTNTGELFF.

CDR3 sequence: CASRIAGENSYEQYF. In DNA form, the CDR3 reads TGTGCCAGCAGGATAGCGGGGGAGAACTCCTACGAGCAGTACTTC. The chain recombines TRBV10-3 with TRBJ2-7, with TRBD2 matching over 9 bases. CDR3 length: 15 amino acids. The V gene's germline CDR1 is ENHRY and CDR2 SYGVKD. V lost 10 bases and J lost 0; bases outside the gene matches: 10.